Presented here are 16 T cell receptor beta chains from one specimen sequenced in a study of blood T cell repertoires in COVID-19. The method was immunoSEQ multiplex PCR; TCRdb's version includes in-frame clones alone and lacks a portion of them. The table has under 300,000 clones, around 89% seen once; the top ten hold 3%. Sequences were obtained from PBMCs or T cells enriched from blood (not recorded which). These receptors all come from a woman aged 45-60 years who had recovered from COVID-19.

The chain employs TRBV4-3 and TRBJ1-6; D unresolved. Germline values: CDR1 LGHNA, CDR2 YSLEER. The V gene lost 1 base and the J gene lost 9 bases, with 10 bases spanning the gap. The CDR3 is 14 amino acids. In nucleotides, the CDR3 is TGCGCCAGCAGCCAAGTCTACGAAGCTTCACCCCTCCACTTT. It yields the protein CASSQVYEASPLHF.

This clone was counted a few times. The chain employs TRBV21-1 and TRBJ2-1; whether TRBD2, the table's D call, matches the DNA was not checked. TRBV21-1 is a documented pseudogene. The CDR3 has 16 amino acids. Here the CDR3 DNA reads TGTGCCAGCACCCATAGCGGGAGCGGATCCTACAATGAGCAGTTCTTC. Encoded protein: CASTHSGSGSYNEQFF.

The V gene is TRBV18, the J gene TRBJ2-5; 14 nucleotides align to TRBD2. J lost 5 bases, V lost 3 bases, and 5 bases had no gene match. CDR3 length equals 16 residues. Germline V lookup: CDR1 KGHSH, CDR2 LQKENI. Written as DNA, the CDR3 is TGTGCCAGCTCACCCCCGGGACTAGCGGGAGTGGAGACCCAGTACTTC. Its protein product is CASSPPGLAGVETQYF. Supplemented by reference TRBV18 and TRBJ2-5, the full variable domain reads NAGVMQNPRHLVRRRGQEARLRCSPMKGHSHVYWYRQLPEEGLKFMVYLQKENIIDESGMPKERFSAEFPKEGPSILRIQQVVRGDSAAYFCASSPPGLAGVETQYFGPGTRLLVL.

The rearrangement uses TRBV19 and TRBJ1-2; D remains ambiguous. Trimming left V 6 bases short and J 4 bases short, with 6 bases between. Per the germline V gene, CDR1 is LNHDA and CDR2 is SQIVND (reference sequence). The CDR3 loop spans 11 amino acids. The CDR3 DNA is TGTGCCAGTAGAATCGGCTATGGCTACACCTTC. It translates to CASRIGYGYTF.

This clone was detected a few times. The V call is TRBV20-1, the J call TRBJ1-6, with TRBD1 matching 10 bases. The CDR3 covers 14 residues. The ends lost 3 bases at V and 9 bases at J; junction bases unmatched: 5. Looked up from germline, CDR1 is DFQATT and CDR2 is SNEGSKA (reference sequence). This CDR3 is CSASRDRGVSPLHF. The CDR3 DNA follows: TGCAGTGCTAGTCGGGACAGGGGTGTTTCACCCCTCCACTTT.

The gene calls are TRBV6-2 or TRBV6-3 and TRBJ1-5; D may be TRBD1 (6 bases). The ends were cut back, 3 bases at V and 5 bases at J, with 17 bases in the middle. This CDR3 region has 16 residues. The V gene's germline CDR1 is MNHEY and CDR2 SVGEGT. The CDR3 DNA reads TGTGCCAGCAGTTATCAAGGCAGGGGCCAGCATCAGCCCCAGCATTTT. Protein product: CASSYQGRGQHQPQHF.

The rearrangement joins TRBV28 to TRBJ2-2; a possible D gene is TRBD1 (6 bases). Germline CDR1 MDHEN, CDR2 SYDVKM. The ends were cut back, 7 bases at V and 4 bases at J, with 16 bases in the middle. This CDR3 has 15 residues. This CDR3 reads CASTFSRGGTGELFF. CDR3 nucleotide sequence: TGTGCCAGCACCTTCTCAAGAGGGGGCACCGGGGAGCTGTTTTTT.

Concerning this clone itself: The junction does not match germline at one end; this may be a read error. This chain connects TRBV7-7 to TRBJ2-1, with a tentative D call TRBD2 (5 bases). The CDR3 loop spans 13 amino acids. Looked up from germline, CDR1 is SSHAT and CDR2 is FNYEAQ (reference sequence). Written as DNA, the CDR3 is TGTGCTAGCAGCTTAAGTGGGAGTAATGAGCAGTTCTTC. Amino acid sequence: CASSLSGSNEQFF. Supplemented by reference TRBV7-7 and TRBJ2-1, the full variable domain reads GAGVSQSPRYKVTKRGQDVTLRCDPISSHATLYWYQQALGQGPEFLTYFNYEAQPDKSGLPSDRFSAERPEGSISTLTIQRTEQRDSAMYRCASSLSGSNEQFFGPGTRLTVL.

The chain is built from TRBV6-6 and TRBJ1-3; the match to TRBD1 covers 7 bases. CDR1 and CDR2 (germline): MNHNY, SVGAGI (reference sequence). There are 14 residues in the CDR3. V trimming: 5 bases; J trimming: 4 bases; junction bases outside the gene matches: 5. CDR3 coding DNA: TGTGCCAGCAGTACACAGGGGTGGGGAAACACCATATATTTT. Amino acids: CASSTQGWGNTIYF.

The gene calls are TRBV4-1 and TRBJ2-3, with 8 bases lining up with TRBD1. Germline CDR1 is MGHRA and CDR2 is YSYEKL. The CDR3 covers 15 residues. Losses at the gene ends were 3 bases for V and 5 bases for J; bases not matched to a gene: 7. The CDR3 protein is CASSQAGQGGDTQYF. In DNA form, the CDR3 reads TGCGCCAGCAGCCAGGCTGGACAGGGAGGAGATACGCAGTATTTT.

This clone appeared a single time. The chain joins TRBV30 to TRBJ1-6, with D maybe TRBD1 (5 bases). V was trimmed by 3 bases and J by 2 bases, leaving 8 bases between them. This CDR3 is built from 14 residues. Looked up from germline, CDR1 is GTSNPN and CDR2 is SVGIG (reference sequence). The CDR3 region is CAWRTVAYNSPLHF. CDR3 nucleotides: TGTGCCTGGAGGACAGTGGCCTATAATTCACCCCTCCACTTT.

This chain joins TRBV7-9 and TRBJ2-5; possible D gene TRBD1, 6 bases. V lost 4 bases and J lost 2, with 11 bases in between. Germline CDR1 is SEHNR and CDR2 is FQNEAQ (reference sequence). CDR3 length: 14 residues. CDR3 sequence: CASSYRGGQETQYF. The CDR3 coding sequence is TGTGCCAGCAGCTACCGAGGGGGTCAAGAGACCCAGTACTTC.

The chain couples TRBV18 to TRBJ1-5, with TRBD1 identical over 9 bases. CDR3 length equals 14 residues. The germline V gene has CDR1 KGHSH and CDR2 LQKENI. J was trimmed by 6 bases and V by 6 bases; bases with no gene match: 6. In nucleotides, the CDR3 is TGTGCCAGCTCCGATACAGGGGGCTTTCAGCCCCAGCATTTT. It specifies CASSDTGGFQPQHF. Filled out from reference TRBV18 and TRBJ1-5, the complete variable domain reads NAGVMQNPRHLVRRRGQEARLRCSPMKGHSHVYWYRQLPEEGLKFMVYLQKENIIDESGMPKERFSAEFPKEGPSILRIQQVVRGDSAAYFCASSDTGGFQPQHFGDGTRLSIL.

This chain links TRBV30 with TRBJ2-3; D is possibly TRBD2 (5 bases). Per the germline V gene, CDR1 is GTSNPN and CDR2 is SVGIG (reference sequence). V was cut by 3 bases and J by 5 bases, with 6 bases left in between. The CDR3 sequence is 11 residues long. The CDR3 reads CAWSGVDTQYF. DNA for the CDR3: TGTGCCTGGAGCGGGGTAGATACGCAGTATTTT.

The chain uses TRBV5-6 and TRBJ2-3; TRBD2 matches 11 bases. There are 19 residues in the CDR3. V shed 0 bases, J shed 5 bases, and the junction held 14 bases outside the gene matches. Germline CDR1 reads SGHDT; CDR2 reads YYEEEE. The CDR3 loop is CASSLGASGRTIVLDTQYF. DNA of the CDR3: TGTGCCAGCAGCTTGGGAGCTAGCGGGAGGACGATTGTGTTAGATACGCAGTATTTT.

This chain connects TRBV19 to TRBJ2-7; no clear D gene. In germline, CDR1 is LNHDA, CDR2 SQIVND (reference sequence). This CDR3 comprises 11 residues. The germline V and J ends were trimmed by 3 bases and 4 bases, with 4 bases remaining between them. CDR3 loop: CASSIVYEQYF. CDR3 in DNA: TGTGCCAGTAGTATTGTATACGAGCAGTACTTC.